The next 7 T cell receptor beta chains were all read from a single sample in a study of human T cells and chemical hapten exposure. TCRdb itself ran the RACE reads through MiXCR, one entry per CDR3 protein. The sample includes tens of thousands of distinct CDR3 sequences, 5.5% to 7.5% of them seen just once. Time point indicated: pre-sensitization, week 0. Regarding treatment: therapeutic diphenylcyclopropenone sensitization with weekly scalp DPC. The sequences come from whole blood, collected in connection with sensitization to the hapten diphenylcyclopropenone (DPC). The receptors were gathered from a young woman with alopecia areata. Some clones in this sample may be carry-over from other donors' samples.

This clonotype was picked up many times. The rearrangement links TRBV6-6 to TRBJ2-6; TRBD2 matches at 7 bases. Germline V gene data show CDR1 as MNHNY and CDR2 as SVGAGI (reference sequence). The CDR3 length is 18 residues. V shed 4 bases and J 0 bases; nucleotides not matched to a gene: 9. The CDR3 here is CASSSAGRESSGANVLTF. Written as DNA, the CDR3 is TGTGCCAGCAGTTCGGCAGGGAGGGAGAGCTCTGGGGCCAACGTCCTGACTTTC.

Points on this clonotype: This could be a read error, since a much larger clone is one nucleotide away. The chain is built from TRBV18 and TRBJ1-1, with D maybe TRBD1 (5 bases). This CDR3 has 15 amino acids. CDR1 is KGHSH and CDR2 is LQKENI in the germline V gene. The CDR3 protein is CVSSPLSGSLTEAFF. Here the CDR3 DNA reads TGTGTCAGCTCACCATTGTCAGGGAGTCTCACTGAAGCTTTCTTT.

This clonotype was found a few times. The chain carries TRBV6-5 and TRBJ1-1, with D uncertain. V lost 5 bases and J 1 base, leaving 8 bases between the germline ends. Germline V gene sequence: CDR1 MNHEY, CDR2 SVGAGI. The CDR3 contains 13 residues. DNA for the CDR3: TGTGCCAGCAGTCGAACAGAGAACACTGAAGCTTTCTTT. Protein: CASSRTENTEAFF.

This clonotype was picked up many times. The genes are TRBV7-3 and TRBJ2-3, with 8 bases that match TRBD1. Per germline, CDR1 SGHTA and CDR2 FQGTGA. The V segment lost 4 bases and the J segment 8 bases; nucleotides outside the gene matches: 14. The CDR3 consists of 16 residues. Here the CDR3 DNA reads TGTGCCAGCAGCTCCGGGACAGGCGACTCACGGGGTACGCAGTATTTT. It translates to CASSSGTGDSRGTQYF. The full variable domain, its missing parts supplied by reference TRBV7-3 and TRBJ2-3, is GAGVSQTPSNKVTEKGKYVELRCDPISGHTALYWYRQSLGQGPEFLIYFQGTGAADDSGLPNDRFFAVRPEGSVSTLKIQRTERGDSAVYLCASSSGTGDSRGTQYFGPGTRLTVL.

This clonotype showed up many times. The genes are TRBV2 and TRBJ1-1; the match to TRBD1 covers 7 bases. This CDR3 comprises 14 residues. Germline CDR1 reads SNHLY; CDR2 reads FYNNEI. V trimming: 4 bases; J trimming: 4 bases; junction bases outside the gene matches: 6. CDR3 amino acids: CASSGTTGSTEAFF. The CDR3 DNA sequence: TGTGCCAGCAGTGGAACGACAGGGAGCACTGAAGCTTTCTTT.

Ten or more counts support this clonotype. J is TRBJ2-7 and V is TRBV20-1, with D maybe TRBD1 (6 bases). Germline values: CDR1 DFQATT, CDR2 SNEGSKA (reference sequence). CDR3 length: 13 residues. Trimming shortened V by 5 bases and J by 1 base, and 12 bases separated the two germline ends. The CDR3 loop reads CSALTGNSYEQYF. The DNA of the CDR3 is TGCAGTGCTCTTACAGGGAATTCCTACGAGCAGTACTTC.

There are a few counts of this clonotype. In nucleotides, the CDR3 is TGTGCCAGCAGCCCGACCCCGGACTTAGCCTACGAGCAGTACTTC. Protein product: CASSPTPDLAYEQYF. The rearrangement joins TRBV11-2 to TRBJ2-7, with D perhaps TRBD2 (5 bases). With 5 bases removed from V and 2 bases from J, the gap between germline ends came to 16 bases. The CDR3 loop spans 15 amino acids. Germline V gene data show CDR1 as SGHAT and CDR2 as FQNNGV.